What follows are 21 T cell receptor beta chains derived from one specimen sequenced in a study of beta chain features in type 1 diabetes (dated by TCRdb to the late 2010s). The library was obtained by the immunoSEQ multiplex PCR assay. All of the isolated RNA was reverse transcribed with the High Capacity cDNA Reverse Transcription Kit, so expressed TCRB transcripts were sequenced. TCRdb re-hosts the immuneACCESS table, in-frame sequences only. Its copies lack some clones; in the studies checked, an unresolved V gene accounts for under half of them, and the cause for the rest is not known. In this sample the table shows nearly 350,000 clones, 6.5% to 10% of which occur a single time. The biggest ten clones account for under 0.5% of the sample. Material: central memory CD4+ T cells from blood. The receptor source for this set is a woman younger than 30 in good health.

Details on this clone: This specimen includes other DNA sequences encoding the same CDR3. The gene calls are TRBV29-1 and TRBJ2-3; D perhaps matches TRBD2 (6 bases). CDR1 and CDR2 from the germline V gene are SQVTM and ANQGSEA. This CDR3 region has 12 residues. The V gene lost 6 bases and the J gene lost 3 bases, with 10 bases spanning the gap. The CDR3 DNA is TGCAGCGTGCGGGACCAAACAGATACGCAGTATTTT. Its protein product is CSVRDQTDTQYF.

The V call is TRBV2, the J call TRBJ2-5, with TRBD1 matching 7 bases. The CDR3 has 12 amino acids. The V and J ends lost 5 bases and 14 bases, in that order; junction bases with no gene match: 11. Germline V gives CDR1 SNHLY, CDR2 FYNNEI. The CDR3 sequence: CASSRDSMTVYF. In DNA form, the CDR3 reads TGTGCCAGCAGTAGGGACAGCATGACGGTATACTTC.

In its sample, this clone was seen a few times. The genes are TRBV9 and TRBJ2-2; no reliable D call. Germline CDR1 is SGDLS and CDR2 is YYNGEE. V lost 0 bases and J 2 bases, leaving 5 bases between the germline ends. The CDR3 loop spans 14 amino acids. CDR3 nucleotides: TGTGCCAGCAGCGTAGGCGGAAACACCGGGGAGCTGTTTTTT. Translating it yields CASSVGGNTGELFF.

CDR3 DNA: TGTGCCAGCATAGGGTACGGGAGCGGAATCAATGAGCAGTTCTTC. Encoded protein: CASIGYGSGINEQFF. The chain joins TRBV6-5 to TRBJ2-1, with D possibly TRBD2 on 6 matching bases. Per germline, CDR1 MNHEY and CDR2 SVGAGI. This CDR3 spans 15 amino acids. V was shortened by 7 bases and J by 6 bases, with 19 bases between the two germline ends.

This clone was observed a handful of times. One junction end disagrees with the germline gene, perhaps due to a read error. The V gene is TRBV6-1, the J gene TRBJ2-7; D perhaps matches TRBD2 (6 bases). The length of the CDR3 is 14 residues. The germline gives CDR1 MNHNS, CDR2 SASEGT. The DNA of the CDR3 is TGTGCCATCAGTGAGTCACGGGAGAGATACGAGCAGTACTTC. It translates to CAISESRERYEQYF.

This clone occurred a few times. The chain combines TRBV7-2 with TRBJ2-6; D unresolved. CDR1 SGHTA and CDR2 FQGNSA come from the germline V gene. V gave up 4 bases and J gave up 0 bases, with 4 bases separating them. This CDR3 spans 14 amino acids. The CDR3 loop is CASSSNSGANVLTF. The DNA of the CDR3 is TGTGCCAGCAGCTCAAACTCTGGGGCCAACGTCCTGACTTTC.

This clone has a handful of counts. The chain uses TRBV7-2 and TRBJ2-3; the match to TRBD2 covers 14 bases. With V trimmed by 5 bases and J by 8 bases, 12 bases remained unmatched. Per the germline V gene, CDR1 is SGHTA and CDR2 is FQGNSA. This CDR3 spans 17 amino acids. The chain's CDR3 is CASSLRGTSGSQGTQYF. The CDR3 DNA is TGTGCCAGCAGCCTTAGGGGGACTAGCGGGAGTCAGGGTACGCAGTATTTT. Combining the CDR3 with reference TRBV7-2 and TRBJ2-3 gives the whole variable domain GAGVSQSPSNKVTEKGKDVELRCDPISGHTALYWYRQSLGQGLEFLIYFQGNSAPDKSGLPSDRFSAERTGGSVSTLTIQRTQQEDSAVYLCASSLRGTSGSQGTQYFGPGTRLTVL.

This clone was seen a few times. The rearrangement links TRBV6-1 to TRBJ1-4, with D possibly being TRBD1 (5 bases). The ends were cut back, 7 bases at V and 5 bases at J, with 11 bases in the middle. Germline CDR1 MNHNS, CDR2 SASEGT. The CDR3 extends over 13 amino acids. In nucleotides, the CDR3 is TGTGCCAGCATAAGGGGCCCAAATGAAAAACTGTTTTTT. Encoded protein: CASIRGPNEKLFF.

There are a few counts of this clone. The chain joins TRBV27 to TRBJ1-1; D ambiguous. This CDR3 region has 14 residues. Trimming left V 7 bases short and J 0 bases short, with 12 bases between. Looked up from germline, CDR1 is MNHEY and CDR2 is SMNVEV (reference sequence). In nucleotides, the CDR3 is TGTGCCAGCAAACCCCTTACCTTGAACACTGAAGCTTTCTTT. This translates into CASKPLTLNTEAFF.

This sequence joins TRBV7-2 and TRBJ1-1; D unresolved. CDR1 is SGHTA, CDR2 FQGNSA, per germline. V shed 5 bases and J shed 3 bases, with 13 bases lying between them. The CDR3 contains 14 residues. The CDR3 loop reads CASSLDRVYTEAFF. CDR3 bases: TGTGCCAGCAGCCTGGATCGAGTCTACACTGAAGCTTTCTTT. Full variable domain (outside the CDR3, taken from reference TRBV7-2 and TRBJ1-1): GAGVSQSPSNKVTEKGKDVELRCDPISGHTALYWYRQSLGQGLEFLIYFQGNSAPDKSGLPSDRFSAERTGGSVSTLTIQRTQQEDSAVYLCASSLDRVYTEAFFGQGTRLTVV.

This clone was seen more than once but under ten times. For the CDR3, the DNA is TGTGCCAGCAGCCACATATCTCGGGAGACCCAGTACTTC. Amino acid sequence: CASSHISRETQYF. V and J are TRBV7-9 and TRBJ2-5; D unclear. The CDR3 has 13 residues. The V gene's germline CDR1 is SEHNR and CDR2 FQNEAQ (reference sequence). V lost 5 bases, J lost 5 bases, and 12 bases lay in between.

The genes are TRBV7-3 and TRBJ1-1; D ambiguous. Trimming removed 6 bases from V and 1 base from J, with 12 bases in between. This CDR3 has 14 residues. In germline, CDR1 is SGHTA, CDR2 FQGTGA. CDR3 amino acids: CASRSQPRNTEAFF. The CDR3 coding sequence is TGTGCCAGCAGGTCACAGCCGAGGAACACTGAAGCTTTCTTT.

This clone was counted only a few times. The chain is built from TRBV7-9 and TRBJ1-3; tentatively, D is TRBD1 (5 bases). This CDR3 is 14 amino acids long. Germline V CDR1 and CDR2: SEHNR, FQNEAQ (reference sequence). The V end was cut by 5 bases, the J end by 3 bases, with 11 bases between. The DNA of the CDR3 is TGTGCCAGCAGCCCCGACAGAGTTGGAAACACCATATATTTT. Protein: CASSPDRVGNTIYF.

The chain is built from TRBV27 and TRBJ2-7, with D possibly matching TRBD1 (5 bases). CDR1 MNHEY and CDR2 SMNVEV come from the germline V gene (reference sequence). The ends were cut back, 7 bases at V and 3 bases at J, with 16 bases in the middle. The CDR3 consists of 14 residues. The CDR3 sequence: CASKKERGGYEQYF. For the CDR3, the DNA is TGTGCCAGCAAAAAAGAAAGGGGTGGCTACGAGCAGTACTTC.

The DNA for the CDR3 is TGCGCCAGCAGCTTAACAGTGGGGCAGCGCACAGATACGCAGTATTTT. It codes for CASSLTVGQRTDTQYF. The genes are TRBV4-3 and TRBJ2-3; a possible D gene is TRBD1 (5 bases). Trimming cost V 5 bases and J 1 base, with 16 bases left between them. This CDR3 spans 16 amino acids. The V gene's germline CDR1 is LGHNA and CDR2 YSLEER.

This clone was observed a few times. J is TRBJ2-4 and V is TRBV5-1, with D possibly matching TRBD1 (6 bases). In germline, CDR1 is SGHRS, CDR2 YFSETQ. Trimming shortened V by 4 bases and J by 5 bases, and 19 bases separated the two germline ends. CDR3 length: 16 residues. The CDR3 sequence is CASSRIPATGENIQYF. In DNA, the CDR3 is TGCGCCAGCAGCCGAATCCCGGCGACAGGTGAAAACATTCAGTACTTC.

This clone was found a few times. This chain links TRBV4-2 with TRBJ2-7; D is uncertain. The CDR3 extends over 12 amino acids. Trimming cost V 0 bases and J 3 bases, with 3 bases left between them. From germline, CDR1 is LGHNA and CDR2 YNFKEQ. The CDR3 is CASSQDRYEQYF. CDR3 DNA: TGTGCCAGCAGCCAAGACCGCTACGAGCAGTACTTC.

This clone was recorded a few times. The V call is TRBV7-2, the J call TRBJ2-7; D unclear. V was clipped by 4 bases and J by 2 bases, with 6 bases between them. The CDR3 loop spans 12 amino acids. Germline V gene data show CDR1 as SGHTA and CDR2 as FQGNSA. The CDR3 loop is CASSYATYEQYF. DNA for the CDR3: TGTGCCAGCAGCTATGCGACCTACGAGCAGTACTTC.

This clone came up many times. The DNA of the CDR3 is TGTGCCAGCAGCGGGATAGCGGGAGGGGGCCTGTATTTT. Protein product: CASSGIAGGGLYF. The chain recombines TRBV9 with TRBJ2-3; 11 bases agree with TRBD2. CDR3 length equals 13 residues. Trimming at V came to 3 bases and at J to 14 bases, leaving 8 bases not matched to a gene. Germline values: CDR1 SGDLS, CDR2 YYNGEE.

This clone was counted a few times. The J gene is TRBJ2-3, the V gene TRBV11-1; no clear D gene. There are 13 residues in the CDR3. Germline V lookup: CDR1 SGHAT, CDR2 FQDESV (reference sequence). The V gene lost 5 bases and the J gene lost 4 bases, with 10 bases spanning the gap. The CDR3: CASSSSIPDTQYF. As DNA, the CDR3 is TGTGCCAGCAGCAGTAGTATTCCAGATACGCAGTATTTT.

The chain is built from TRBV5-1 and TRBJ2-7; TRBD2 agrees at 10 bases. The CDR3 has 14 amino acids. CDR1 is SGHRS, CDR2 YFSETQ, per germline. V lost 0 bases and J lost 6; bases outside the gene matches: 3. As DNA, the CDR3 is TGCGCCAGCAGCTTGGCACCTAGCGGGAGCGAGCAGTACTTC. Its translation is CASSLAPSGSEQYF.